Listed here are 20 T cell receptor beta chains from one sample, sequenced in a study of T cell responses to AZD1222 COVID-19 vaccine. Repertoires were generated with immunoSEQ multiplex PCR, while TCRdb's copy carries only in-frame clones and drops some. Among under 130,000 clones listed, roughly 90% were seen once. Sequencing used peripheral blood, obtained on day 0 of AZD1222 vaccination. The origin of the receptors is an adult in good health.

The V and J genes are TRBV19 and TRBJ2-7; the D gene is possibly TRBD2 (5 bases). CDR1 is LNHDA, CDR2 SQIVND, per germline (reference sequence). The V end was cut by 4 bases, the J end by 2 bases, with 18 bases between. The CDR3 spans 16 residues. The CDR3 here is CASSNHDYSSAYEQYF. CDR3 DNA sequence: TGTGCCAGTAGTAACCATGACTACTCCTCAGCCTACGAGCAGTACTTC. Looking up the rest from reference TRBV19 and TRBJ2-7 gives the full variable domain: DGGITQSPKYLFRKEGQNVTLSCEQNLNHDAMYWYRQDPGQGLRLIYYSQIVNDFQKGDIAEGYSVSREKKESFPLTVTSAQKNPTAFYLCASSNHDYSSAYEQYFGPGTRLTVT.

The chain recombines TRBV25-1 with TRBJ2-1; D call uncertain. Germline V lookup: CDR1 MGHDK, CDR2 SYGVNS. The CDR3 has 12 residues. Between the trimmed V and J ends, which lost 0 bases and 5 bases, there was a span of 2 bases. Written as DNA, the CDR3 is TGTGCCAGCAGTGAATACAACAATGAGCAGTTCTTC. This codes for CASSEYNNEQFF. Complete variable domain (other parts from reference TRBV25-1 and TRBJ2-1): EADIYQTPRYLVIGTGKKITLECSQTMGHDKMYWYQQDPGMELHLIHYSYGVNSTEKGDLSSESTVSRIRTEHFPLTLESARPSHTSQYLCASSEYNNEQFFGPGTRLTVL.

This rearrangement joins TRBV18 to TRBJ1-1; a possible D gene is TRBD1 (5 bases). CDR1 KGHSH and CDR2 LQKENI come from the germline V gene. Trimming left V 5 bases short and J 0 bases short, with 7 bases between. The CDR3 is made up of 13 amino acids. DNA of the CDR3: TGTGCCAGCTCAGGGGGGATGAACACTGAAGCTTTCTTT. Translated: CASSGGMNTEAFF.

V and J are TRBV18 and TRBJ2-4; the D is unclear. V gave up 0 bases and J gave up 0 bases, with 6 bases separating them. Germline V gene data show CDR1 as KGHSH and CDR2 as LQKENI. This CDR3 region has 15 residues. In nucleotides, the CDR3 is TGTGCCAGCTCACCACCGGGCACAGCCAAAAACATTCAGTACTTC. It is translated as CASSPPGTAKNIQYF.

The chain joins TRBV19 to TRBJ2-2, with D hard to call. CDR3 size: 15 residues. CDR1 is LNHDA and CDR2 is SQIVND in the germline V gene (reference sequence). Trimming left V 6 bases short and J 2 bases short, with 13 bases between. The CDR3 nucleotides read TGTGCCAGTAGGAGTTTCGGATCCAACACCGGGGAGCTGTTTTTT. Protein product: CASRSFGSNTGELFF.

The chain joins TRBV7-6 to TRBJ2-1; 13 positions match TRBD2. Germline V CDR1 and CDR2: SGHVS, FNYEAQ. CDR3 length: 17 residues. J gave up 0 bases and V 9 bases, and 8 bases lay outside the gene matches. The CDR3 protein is CASQPLAGGPSYNEQFF. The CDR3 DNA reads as TGTGCCAGTCAGCCACTAGCGGGGGGGCCCTCCTACAATGAGCAGTTCTTC.

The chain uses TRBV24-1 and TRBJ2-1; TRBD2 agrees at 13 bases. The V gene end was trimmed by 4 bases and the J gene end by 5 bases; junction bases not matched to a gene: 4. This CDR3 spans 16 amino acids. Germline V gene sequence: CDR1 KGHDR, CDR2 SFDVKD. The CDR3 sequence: CATSEPTSGRDNEQFF. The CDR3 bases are TGTGCCACCAGTGAGCCAACTAGCGGGAGGGACAATGAGCAGTTCTTC.

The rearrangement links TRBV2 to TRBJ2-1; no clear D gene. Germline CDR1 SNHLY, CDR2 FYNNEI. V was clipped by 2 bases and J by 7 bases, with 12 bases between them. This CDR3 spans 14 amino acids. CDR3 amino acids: CASSEWALLNEQFF. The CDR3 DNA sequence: TGTGCCAGCAGTGAATGGGCTCTTCTTAATGAGCAGTTCTTC.

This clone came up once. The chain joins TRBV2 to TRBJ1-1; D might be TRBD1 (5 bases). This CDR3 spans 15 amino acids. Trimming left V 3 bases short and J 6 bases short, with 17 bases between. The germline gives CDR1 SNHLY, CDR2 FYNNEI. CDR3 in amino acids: CASSEGVQGSPEAFF. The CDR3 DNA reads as TGTGCCAGCAGTGAGGGGGTTCAGGGTAGTCCTGAAGCTTTCTTT.

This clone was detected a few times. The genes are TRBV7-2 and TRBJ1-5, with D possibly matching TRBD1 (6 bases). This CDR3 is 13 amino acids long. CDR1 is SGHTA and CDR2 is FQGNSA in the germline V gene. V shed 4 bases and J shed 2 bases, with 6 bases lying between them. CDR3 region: CASSYRGNQPQHF. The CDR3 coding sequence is TGTGCCAGCAGCTACAGGGGCAATCAGCCCCAGCATTTT.

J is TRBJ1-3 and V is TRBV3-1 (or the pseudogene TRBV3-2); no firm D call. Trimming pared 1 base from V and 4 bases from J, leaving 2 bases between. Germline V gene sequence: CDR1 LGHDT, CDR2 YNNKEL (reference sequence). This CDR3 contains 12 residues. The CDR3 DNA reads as TGTGCCAGCAGCCAAGGGGGAAACACCATATATTTT. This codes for CASSQGGNTIYF.

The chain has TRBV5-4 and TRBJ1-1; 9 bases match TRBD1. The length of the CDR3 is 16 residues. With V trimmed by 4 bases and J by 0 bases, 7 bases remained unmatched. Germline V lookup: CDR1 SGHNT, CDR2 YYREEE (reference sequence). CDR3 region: CASSPGQGYVNTEAFF. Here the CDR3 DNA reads TGTGCCAGCAGCCCTGGACAGGGGTATGTGAACACTGAAGCTTTCTTT. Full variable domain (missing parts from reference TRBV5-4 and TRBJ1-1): ETGVTQSPTHLIKTRGQQVTLRCSSQSGHNTVSWYQQALGQGPQFIFQYYREEENGRGNFPPRFSGLQFPNYSSELNVNALELDDSALYLCASSPGQGYVNTEAFFGQGTRLTVV.

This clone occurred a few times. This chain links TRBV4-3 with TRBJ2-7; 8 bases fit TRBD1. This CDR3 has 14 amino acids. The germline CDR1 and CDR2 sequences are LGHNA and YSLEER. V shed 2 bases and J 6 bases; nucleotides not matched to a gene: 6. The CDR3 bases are TGCGCCAGCAGCCAAAATCTCGACAGGGGCGAGCAGTACTTC. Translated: CASSQNLDRGEQYF.

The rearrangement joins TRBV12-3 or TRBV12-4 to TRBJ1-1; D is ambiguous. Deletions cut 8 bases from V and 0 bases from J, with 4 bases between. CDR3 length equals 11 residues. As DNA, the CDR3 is TGTGCCAGCTCAGTGAACACTGAAGCTTTCTTT. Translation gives CASSVNTEAFF.

The CDR3 bases are TGCGCCAGCAGCTCCCGGGGGGACCCCGGGTCAGGCTATGGCTACACCTTC. It codes for CASSSRGDPGSGYGYTF. This chain uses TRBV5-1 with TRBJ1-2; tentative D call: TRBD1 (5 bases). The germline V gene has CDR1 SGHRS and CDR2 YFSETQ. The CDR3 has 17 residues. Trimming stripped 3 bases from V and 4 bases from J, with 22 bases between.

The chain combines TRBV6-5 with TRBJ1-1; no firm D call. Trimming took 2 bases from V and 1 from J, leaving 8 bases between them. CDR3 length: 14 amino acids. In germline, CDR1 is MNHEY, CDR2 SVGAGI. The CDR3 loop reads CASSYRTENTEAFF. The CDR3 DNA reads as TGTGCCAGCAGTTACCGGACGGAGAACACTGAAGCTTTCTTT.

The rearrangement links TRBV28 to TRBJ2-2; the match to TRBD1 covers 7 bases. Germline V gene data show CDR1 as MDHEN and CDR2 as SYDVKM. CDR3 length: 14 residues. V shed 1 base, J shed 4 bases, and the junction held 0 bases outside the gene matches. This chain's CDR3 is CASSLSGGTGELFF. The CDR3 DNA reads TGTGCCAGCAGTTTATCAGGGGGCACCGGGGAGCTGTTTTTT.

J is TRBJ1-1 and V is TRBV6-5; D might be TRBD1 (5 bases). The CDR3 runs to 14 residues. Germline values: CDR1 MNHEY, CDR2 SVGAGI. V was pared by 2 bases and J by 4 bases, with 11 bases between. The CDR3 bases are TGTGCCAGCAGTTACAAGGGGCGGACCACTGAAGCTTTCTTT. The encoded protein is CASSYKGRTTEAFF.

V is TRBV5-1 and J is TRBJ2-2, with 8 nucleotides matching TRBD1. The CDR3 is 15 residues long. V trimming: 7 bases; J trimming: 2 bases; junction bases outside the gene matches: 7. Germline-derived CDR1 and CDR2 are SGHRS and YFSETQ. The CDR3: CASCRDRLNTGELFF. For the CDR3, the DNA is TGCGCCAGCTGCCGGGACAGGCTAAACACCGGGGAGCTGTTTTTT.

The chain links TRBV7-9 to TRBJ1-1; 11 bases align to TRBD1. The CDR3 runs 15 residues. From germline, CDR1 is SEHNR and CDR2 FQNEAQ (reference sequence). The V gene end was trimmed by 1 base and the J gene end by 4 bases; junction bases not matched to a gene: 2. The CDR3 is CASSLVDRGLTEAFF. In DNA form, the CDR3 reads TGTGCCAGCAGCTTAGTGGACAGGGGGCTCACTGAAGCTTTCTTT.